The rows below give T cell receptor beta chains drawn from one sample of a study of blood T cell repertoires in COVID-19. Method: immunoSEQ multiplex PCR; TCRdb's copy keeps in-frame clones and lacks some. The repertoire has 150,000 to 200,000 clones, approximately 87% of them found once; the top ten carry roughly 3.3%. Input material: peripheral blood. Receptors were obtained from a man younger than 35 with active or convalescent COVID-19. The CDR3 runs from the conserved cysteine through the conserved F or W. The order of the fields is J gene, clone size, D gene, V gene, CDR3 protein, CDR3 DNA. A D gene is named only where the DNA matches it firmly. The size of a clone is reported for some rows only, either as once, few or many, or as a class for expanded clones.

>TRBJ1-2|NA|NA|TRBV28
CASSWSFDGGSVGYTF
TGTGCCAGCAGTTGGTCCTTCGACGGGGGATCAGTCGGCTACACCTTC
>TRBJ1-5|NA|NA|TRBV6-5
CASRPWGGGQPQHF
TGTGCCAGCAGACCCTGGGGGGGAGGTCAGCCCCAGCATTTT
>TRBJ2-6|NA|TRBD2|TRBV30
CAGTRLAGYSGANVLTF
TGTGCCGGCACCCGACTAGCGGGGTATTCTGGGGCCAACGTCCTGACTTTC
>TRBJ2-1|NA|TRBD2|TRBV6-5
CASSYGSGKSYEQFF
TGTGCCAGCAGTTACGGTAGCGGGAAGTCTTATGAGCAGTTCTTC
>TRBJ2-1|once|TRBD1|TRBV11-3
CASSPRTGVNEQFF
TGTGCCAGCAGCCCGCGGACAGGGGTCAATGAGCAGTTCTTC
>TRBJ1-1|few|NA|TRBV5-1
CASSFTGRTNTEAFF
TGCGCCAGCAGCTTCACAGGGCGCACAAACACTGAAGCTTTCTTT
>TRBJ2-7|NA|TRBD2|TRBV27
CASRTSGIYEQYF
TGTGCCAGCCGGACTAGCGGGATTTACGAGCAGTACTTC
>TRBJ1-1|once|NA|TRBV4-3
CASSQNRNTEAFF
TGCGCCAGCAGCCAAAACAGGAACACTGAAGCTTTCTTT
>TRBJ1-2|NA|TRBD1|TRBV5-8
CASSLRQGIGFGGYTF
TGTGCCAGCAGCTTGAGACAGGGGATAGGCTTTGGGGGCTACACCTTC
>TRBJ2-1|NA|NA|TRBV6-5
CASSYQSGSYNEQFF
TGTGCCAGCAGTTACCAGTCGGGTAGCTACAATGAGCAGTTCTTC
>TRBJ2-5|NA|NA|TRBV5-1
CASSLYPGAQETQYF
TGCGCCAGCAGCTTGTATCCAGGGGCCCAAGAGACCCAGTACTTC
>TRBJ1-4|NA|NA|TRBV13
CASSVGRRDEKLFF
TGTGCCAGCAGCGTCGGGAGGAGGGATGAAAAACTGTTTTTT
>TRBJ2-6|NA|TRBD2|TRBV27
CASSLSGLAGAGANVLTF
TGTGCCAGCAGTTTATCAGGACTAGCGGGAGCAGGGGCCAACGTCCTGACTTTC
>TRBJ2-1|NA|NA|TRBV11-3
CASSPRLILPYNEQFF
TGTGCCAGCAGCCCCCGTTTGATACTCCCCTACAATGAGCAGTTCTTC
>TRBJ1-2|NA|TRBD1|TRBV29-1
CSAVPGQGAANYGYTF
TGCAGCGCCGTCCCGGGACAGGGGGCGGCTAACTATGGCTACACCTTC
>TRBJ2-2|NA|TRBD1|TRBV6-5
CASSPGQRNTGELFF
TGTGCCAGCAGCCCGGGACAGAGGAACACCGGGGAGCTGTTTTTT
>TRBJ2-2|few|NA|TRBV21-1
CASSENTGTGGLMTGELFF
TGTGCCAGCAGTGAAAATACCGGGACAGGGGGTTTGATGACCGGGGAGCTGTTTTTT
>TRBJ2-5|once|NA|TRBV19
CASNPTGQEGETQYF
TGTGCCAGTAACCCGACAGGGCAGGAGGGAGAGACCCAGTACTTC
>TRBJ1-1|few|TRBD1|TRBV2
CASRRGDREGTEAFF
TGTGCCAGCAGAAGGGGGGACAGGGAAGGCACTGAAGCTTTCTTT
>TRBJ1-6|NA|NA|TRBV5-1
CASSREQGFYSPLHF
TGCGCCAGCAGCCGTGAACAGGGTTTTTATTCACCCCTCCACTTT
>TRBJ2-1|NA|TRBD2|TRBV9
CASSYRGGVRGSNEQFF
TGTGCCAGCAGCTATAGGGGAGGGGTTAGGGGTTCCAATGAGCAGTTCTTC
>TRBJ2-3|NA|NA|TRBV7-2
CASSFGLSSDTQYF
TGTGCCAGCAGCTTCGGTCTATCATCCGATACGCAGTATTTT
>TRBJ1-1|NA|NA|TRBV28
CATRGGRNTEAFF
TGTGCCACCCGGGGAGGAAGGAACACTGAAGCTTTCTTT
>TRBJ1-5|once|TRBD1|TRBV7-2
CASSPRGPYSNQPQHF
TGTGCCAGCAGCCCCAGGGGGCCGTATAGCAATCAGCCCCAGCATTTT
>TRBJ2-1|NA|NA|TRBV11-2
CASSLGRNNEQFF
TGTGCCAGCAGCTTAGGGCGGAACAATGAGCAGTTCTTC
>TRBJ2-1|NA|TRBD2|TRBV19
CASQPSGDNEQFF
TGTGCCAGTCAGCCTAGCGGGGACAATGAGCAGTTCTTC
>TRBJ1-2|NA|NA|TRBV12-3/TRBV12-4
CASRQGGYGYTF
TGTGCCAGCAGACAGGGTGGATATGGCTACACCTTC
>TRBJ1-3|NA|NA|TRBV5-1
CASSEGNSGNTIYF
TGCGCCAGCAGCGAGGGAAACTCTGGAAACACCATATATTTT
>TRBJ1-3|once|NA|TRBV28
CASSLSWARSGNTIYF
TGTGCCAGCAGTTTATCTTGGGCACGGTCTGGAAACACCATATATTTT
>TRBJ2-5|NA|NA|TRBV2
CASSGVAGAKETQYF
TGTGCCAGCAGTGGGGTGGCGGGGGCCAAAGAGACCCAGTACTTC
>TRBJ1-1|once|NA|TRBV11-3
CASSFSGTEAFF
TGTGCCAGCAGCTTTTCGGGTACTGAAGCTTTCTTT
>TRBJ1-1|NA|NA|TRBV2
CASERQGRRTEAFF
TGTGCCAGCGAGAGGCAGGGGCGGCGTACTGAAGCTTTCTTT
>TRBJ1-1|NA|NA|TRBV5-1
CASSLFQGSTEAFF
TGCGCCAGCAGCTTGTTTCAGGGGAGCACTGAAGCTTTCTTT
>TRBJ2-5|NA|TRBD2|TRBV4-1
CASSQGPSGEETQYF
TGCGCCAGCAGCCAAGGTCCTAGCGGGGAAGAGACCCAGTACTTC
>TRBJ1-2|NA|TRBD1|TRBV6-5
CASSGQGAFGYTF
TGTGCCAGCAGCGGACAGGGGGCGTTTGGCTACACCTTC
>TRBJ1-1|NA|NA|TRBV5-5
CASSLRTALRTNTEAFF
TGTGCCAGCAGCCTCCGGACAGCTCTAAGGACTAACACTGAAGCTTTCTTT
>TRBJ2-2|NA|TRBD1|TRBV2
CASRAGTGGTGELFF
TGTGCCAGCAGGGCCGGGACAGGGGGCACCGGGGAGCTGTTTTTT
>TRBJ2-4|NA|NA|TRBV2
CASRAPVFTYF
TGTGCCAGCAGAGCCCCGGTTTTTACGTACTTC
>TRBJ2-6|NA|NA|TRBV3-1/TRBV3-2
CASSQVLVAGANVLTF
TGTGCCAGCAGCCAAGTATTGGTAGCCGGGGCCAACGTCCTGACTTTC
>TRBJ1-1|NA|NA|TRBV19
CASSIGDRHNRAEAFF
TGTGCCAGTAGTATAGGTGATCGGCATAATCGGGCTGAAGCTTTCTTT
>TRBJ1-3|NA|TRBD1|TRBV19
CASFGGRGLAGNTIYF
TGTGCCTCCTTCGGGGGCAGGGGGCTGGCGGGAAACACCATATATTTT
>TRBJ2-2|NA|NA|TRBV5-1
CASSLIRVENTGELFF
TGCGCCAGCAGCCTCATCAGGGTTGAGAACACCGGGGAGCTGTTTTTT
>TRBJ1-2|NA|NA|TRBV7-9
CASSRPDSHGYTF
TGTGCCAGCAGCCGACCGGACAGTCATGGCTACACCTTC
>TRBJ2-5|NA|TRBD2|TRBV11-3
CASSLEFLAGRETQYF
TGTGCCAGCAGCTTAGAGTTCCTAGCGGGCCGAGAGACCCAGTACTTC
>TRBJ1-2|once|NA|TRBV4-2
CASSQEKQGPYGYTF
TGTGCCAGCAGCCAAGAGAAACAGGGTCCCTATGGCTACACCTTC
>TRBJ1-1|NA|NA|TRBV5-4
CASSLDRAGEWDTEAFF
TGTGCCAGCAGCTTGGATAGGGCGGGAGAGTGGGACACTGAAGCTTTCTTT